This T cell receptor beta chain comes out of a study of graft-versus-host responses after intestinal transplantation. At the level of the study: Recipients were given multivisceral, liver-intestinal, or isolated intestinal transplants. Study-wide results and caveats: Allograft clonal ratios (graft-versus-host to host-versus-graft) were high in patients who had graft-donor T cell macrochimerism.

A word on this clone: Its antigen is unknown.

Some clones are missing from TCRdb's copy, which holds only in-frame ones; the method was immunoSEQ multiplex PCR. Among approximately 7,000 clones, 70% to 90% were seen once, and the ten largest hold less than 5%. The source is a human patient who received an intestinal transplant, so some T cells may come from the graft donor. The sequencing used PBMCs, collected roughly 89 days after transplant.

This CDR3 is CASKTSNYGYTF. The CDR3 DNA reads TGTGCCAGCAAAACCTCAAACTATGGCTACACCTTC. The chain couples TRBV28 to TRBJ1-2; D call uncertain. V lost 7 bases, J lost 2 bases, and 8 bases lay in between. This CDR3 is 12 amino acids long. Germline values: CDR1 MDHEN, CDR2 SYDVKM.